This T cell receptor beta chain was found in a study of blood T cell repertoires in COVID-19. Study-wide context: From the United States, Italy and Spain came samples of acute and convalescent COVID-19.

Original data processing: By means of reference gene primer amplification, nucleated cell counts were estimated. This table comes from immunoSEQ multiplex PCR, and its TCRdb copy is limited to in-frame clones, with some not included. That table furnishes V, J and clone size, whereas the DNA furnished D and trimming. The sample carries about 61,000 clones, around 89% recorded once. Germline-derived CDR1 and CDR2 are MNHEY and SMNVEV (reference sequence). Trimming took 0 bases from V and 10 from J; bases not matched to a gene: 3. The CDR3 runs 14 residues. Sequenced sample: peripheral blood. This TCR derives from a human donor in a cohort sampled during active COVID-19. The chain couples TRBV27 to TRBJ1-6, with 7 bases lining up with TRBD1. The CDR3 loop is CASSLSEGGSPLHF. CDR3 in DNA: TGTGCCAGCAGTTTATCGGAAGGGGGCTCACCCCTCCACTTT.